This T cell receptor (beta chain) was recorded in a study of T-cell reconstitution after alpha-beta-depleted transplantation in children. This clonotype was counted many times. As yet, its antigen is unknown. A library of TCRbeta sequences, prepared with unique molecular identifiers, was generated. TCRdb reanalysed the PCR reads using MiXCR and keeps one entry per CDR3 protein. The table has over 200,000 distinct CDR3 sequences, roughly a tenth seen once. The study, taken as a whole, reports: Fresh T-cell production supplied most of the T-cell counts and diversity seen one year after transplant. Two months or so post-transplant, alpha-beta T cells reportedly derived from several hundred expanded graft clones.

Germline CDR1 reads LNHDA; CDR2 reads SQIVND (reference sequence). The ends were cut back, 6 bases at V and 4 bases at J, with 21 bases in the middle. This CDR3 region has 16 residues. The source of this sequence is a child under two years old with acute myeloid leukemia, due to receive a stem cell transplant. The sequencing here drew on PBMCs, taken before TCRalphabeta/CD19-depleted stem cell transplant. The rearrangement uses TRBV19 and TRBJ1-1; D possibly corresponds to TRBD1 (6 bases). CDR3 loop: CASRKTGTAPITEAFF. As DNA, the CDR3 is TGTGCCAGTAGAAAAACAGGGACGGCTCCCATCACTGAAGCTTTCTTT.